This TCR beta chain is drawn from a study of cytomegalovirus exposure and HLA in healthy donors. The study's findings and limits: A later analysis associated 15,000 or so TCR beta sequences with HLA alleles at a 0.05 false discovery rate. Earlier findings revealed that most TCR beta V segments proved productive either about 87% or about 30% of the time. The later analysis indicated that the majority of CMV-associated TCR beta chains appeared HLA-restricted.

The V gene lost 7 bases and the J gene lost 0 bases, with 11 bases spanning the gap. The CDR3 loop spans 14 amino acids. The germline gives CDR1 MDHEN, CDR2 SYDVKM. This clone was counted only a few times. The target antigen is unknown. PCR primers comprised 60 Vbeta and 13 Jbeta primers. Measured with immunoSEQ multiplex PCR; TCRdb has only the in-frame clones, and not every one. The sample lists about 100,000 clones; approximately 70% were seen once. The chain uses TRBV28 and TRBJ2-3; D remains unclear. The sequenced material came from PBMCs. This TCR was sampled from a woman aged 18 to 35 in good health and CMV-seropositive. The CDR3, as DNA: TGTGCCAGCACCGTACCGACTAGCACAGATACGCAGTATTTT. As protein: CASTVPTSTDTQYF.